Included here is one T cell receptor beta chain sequence, with context. These data are taken from a study of blood T cell repertoires in COVID-19. Study-level information: The cDNA or gDNA used as material had been derived from T cells, B-cell-depleted T cells, or PBMCs.

V lost 7 bases and J 0 bases, leaving 5 bases between the germline ends. CDR1 and CDR2 (germline): SGHRS, YFSETQ. The CDR3 contains 12 residues. Measured with immunoSEQ multiplex PCR; TCRdb has only the in-frame clones, and not every one. This sample has roughly 57,000 clones, with 77% found just once. This chain joins TRBV5-1 and TRBJ1-3; the D is unclear. The sample taken for sequencing was peripheral blood. This TCR came from a man between 70 and 80 years old with active or convalescent COVID-19. The CDR3 reads CASCLSGNTIYF. Here the CDR3 DNA reads TGCGCCAGCTGTCTCTCTGGAAACACCATATATTTT.